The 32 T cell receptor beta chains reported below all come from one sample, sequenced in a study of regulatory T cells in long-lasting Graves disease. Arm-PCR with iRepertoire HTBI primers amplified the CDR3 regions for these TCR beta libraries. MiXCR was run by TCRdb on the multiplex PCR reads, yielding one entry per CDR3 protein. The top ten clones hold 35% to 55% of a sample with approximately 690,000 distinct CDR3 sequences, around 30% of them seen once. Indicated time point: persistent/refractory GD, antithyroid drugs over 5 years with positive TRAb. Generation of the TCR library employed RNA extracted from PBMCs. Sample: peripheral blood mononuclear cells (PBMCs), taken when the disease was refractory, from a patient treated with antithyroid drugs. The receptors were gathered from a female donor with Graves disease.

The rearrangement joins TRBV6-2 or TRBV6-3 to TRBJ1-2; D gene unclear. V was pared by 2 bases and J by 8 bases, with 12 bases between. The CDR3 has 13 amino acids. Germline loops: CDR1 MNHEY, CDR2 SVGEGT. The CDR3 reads CASSYGTPQGYTF. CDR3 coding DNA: TGTGCCAGCAGTTACGGAACCCCCCAAGGCTACACCTTC.

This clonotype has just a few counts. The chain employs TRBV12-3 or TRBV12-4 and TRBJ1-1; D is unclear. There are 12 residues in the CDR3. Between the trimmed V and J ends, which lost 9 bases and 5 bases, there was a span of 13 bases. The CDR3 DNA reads TGTGCCAGTATTTTGGGTCGGACTGAAGCTTTCTTT. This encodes CASILGRTEAFF.

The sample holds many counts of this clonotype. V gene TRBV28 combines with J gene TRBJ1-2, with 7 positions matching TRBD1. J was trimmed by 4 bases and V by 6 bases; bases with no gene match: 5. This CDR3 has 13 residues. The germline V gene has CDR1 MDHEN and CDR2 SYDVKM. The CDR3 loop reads CASRNRGSYGYTF. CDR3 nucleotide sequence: TGTGCCAGCAGAAACAGGGGTTCCTATGGCTACACCTTC.

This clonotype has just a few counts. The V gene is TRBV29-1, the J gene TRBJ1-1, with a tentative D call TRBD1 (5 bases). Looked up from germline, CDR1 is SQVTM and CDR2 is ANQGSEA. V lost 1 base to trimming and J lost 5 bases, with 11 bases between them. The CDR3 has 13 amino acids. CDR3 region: CSVEGPWGTEAFF. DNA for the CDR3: TGCAGCGTTGAAGGTCCCTGGGGGACTGAAGCTTTCTTT. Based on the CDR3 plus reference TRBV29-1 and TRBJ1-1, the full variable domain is SAVISQKPSRDICQRGTSLTIQCQVDSQVTMMFWYRQQPGQSLTLIATANQGSEATYESGFVIDKFPISRPNLTFSTLTVSNMSPEDSSIYLCSVEGPWGTEAFFGQGTRLTVV.

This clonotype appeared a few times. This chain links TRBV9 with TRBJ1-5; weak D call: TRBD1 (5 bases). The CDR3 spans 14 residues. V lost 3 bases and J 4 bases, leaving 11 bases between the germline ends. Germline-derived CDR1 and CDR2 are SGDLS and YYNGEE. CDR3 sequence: CASSAAGWNQPQHF. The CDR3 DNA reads TGTGCCAGCAGCGCAGCAGGGTGGAATCAGCCCCAGCATTTT.

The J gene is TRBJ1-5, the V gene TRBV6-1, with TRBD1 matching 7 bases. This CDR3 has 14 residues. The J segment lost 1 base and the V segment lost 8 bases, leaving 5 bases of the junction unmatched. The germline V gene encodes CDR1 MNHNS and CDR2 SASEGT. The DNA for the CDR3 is TGTGCCAGCCAACAGGGGTTCAGCAATCAGCCCCAGCATTTT. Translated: CASQQGFSNQPQHF.

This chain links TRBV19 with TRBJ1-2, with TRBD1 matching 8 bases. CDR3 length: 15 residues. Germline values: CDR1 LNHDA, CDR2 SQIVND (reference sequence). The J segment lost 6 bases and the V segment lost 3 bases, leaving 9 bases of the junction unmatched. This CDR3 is CASSITGTGVHGYTF. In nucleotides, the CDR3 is TGTGCCAGTAGTATCACCGGGACAGGAGTCCATGGCTACACCTTC.

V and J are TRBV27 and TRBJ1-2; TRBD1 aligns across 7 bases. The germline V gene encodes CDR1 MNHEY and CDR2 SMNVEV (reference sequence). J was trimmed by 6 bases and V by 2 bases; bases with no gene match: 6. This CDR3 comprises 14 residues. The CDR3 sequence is CASSLAQGGDGYTF. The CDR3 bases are TGTGCCAGCAGTTTAGCCCAGGGGGGAGATGGCTACACCTTC.

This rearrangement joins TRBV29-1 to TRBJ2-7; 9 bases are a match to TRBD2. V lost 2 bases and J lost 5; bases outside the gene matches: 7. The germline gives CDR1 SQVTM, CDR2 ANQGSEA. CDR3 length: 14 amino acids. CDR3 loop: CSVEIAGEWNEQYF. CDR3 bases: TGCAGCGTTGAAATAGCGGGAGAATGGAACGAGCAGTACTTC.

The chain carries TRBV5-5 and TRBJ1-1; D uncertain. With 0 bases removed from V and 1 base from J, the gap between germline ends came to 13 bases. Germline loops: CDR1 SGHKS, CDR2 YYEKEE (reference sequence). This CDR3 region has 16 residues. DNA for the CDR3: TGTGCCAGCAGCTTGGTTCTGGTGGCCAGGAACACTGAAGCTTTCTTT. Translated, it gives CASSLVLVARNTEAFF.

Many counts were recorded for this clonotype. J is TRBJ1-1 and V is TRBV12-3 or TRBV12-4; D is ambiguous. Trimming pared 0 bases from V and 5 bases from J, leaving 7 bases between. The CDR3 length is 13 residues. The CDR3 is CASSLALETEAFF. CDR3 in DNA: TGTGCCAGCAGTTTAGCGCTAGAAACTGAAGCTTTCTTT.

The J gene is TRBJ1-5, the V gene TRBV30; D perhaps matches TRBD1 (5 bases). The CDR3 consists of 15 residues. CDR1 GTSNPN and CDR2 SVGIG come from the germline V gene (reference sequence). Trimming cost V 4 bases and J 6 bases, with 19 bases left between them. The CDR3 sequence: CAWTPRTGGFQPQHF. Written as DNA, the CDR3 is TGTGCCTGGACCCCACGGACGGGGGGTTTTCAGCCCCAGCATTTT.

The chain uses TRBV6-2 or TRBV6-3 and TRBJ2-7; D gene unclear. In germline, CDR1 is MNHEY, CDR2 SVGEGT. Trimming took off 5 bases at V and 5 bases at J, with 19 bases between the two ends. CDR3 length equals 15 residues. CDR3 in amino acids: CASSEALLVVDEQYF. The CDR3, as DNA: TGTGCCAGCAGTGAAGCGTTACTCGTGGTGGACGAGCAGTACTTC.

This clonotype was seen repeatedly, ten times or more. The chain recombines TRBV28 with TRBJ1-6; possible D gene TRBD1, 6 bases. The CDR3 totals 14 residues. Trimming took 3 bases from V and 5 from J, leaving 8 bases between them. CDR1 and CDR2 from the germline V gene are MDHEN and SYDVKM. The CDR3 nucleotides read TGTGCCAGCAGTTTCAGGGGACATAATTCACCCCTCCACTTT. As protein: CASSFRGHNSPLHF.

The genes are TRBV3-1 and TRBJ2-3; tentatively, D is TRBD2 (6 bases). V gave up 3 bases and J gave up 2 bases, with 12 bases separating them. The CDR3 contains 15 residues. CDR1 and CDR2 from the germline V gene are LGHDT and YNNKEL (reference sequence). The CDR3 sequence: CASSHPGGDTDTQYF. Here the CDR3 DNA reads TGTGCCAGCAGCCACCCTGGCGGGGACACAGATACGCAGTATTTT.

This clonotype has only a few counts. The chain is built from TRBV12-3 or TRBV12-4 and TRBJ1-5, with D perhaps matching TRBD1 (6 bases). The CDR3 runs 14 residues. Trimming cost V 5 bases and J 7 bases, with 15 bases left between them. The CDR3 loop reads CASSPQGERQPQHF. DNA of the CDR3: TGTGCCAGCAGTCCACAGGGAGAACGACAGCCCCAGCATTTT.

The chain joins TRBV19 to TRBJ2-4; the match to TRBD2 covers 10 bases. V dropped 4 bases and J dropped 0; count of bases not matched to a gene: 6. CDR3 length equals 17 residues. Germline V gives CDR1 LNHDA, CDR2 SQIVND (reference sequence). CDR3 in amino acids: CASSTLAGVRAKNIQYF. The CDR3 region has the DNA TGTGCCAGTAGTACGCTAGCGGGGGTTAGAGCCAAAAACATTCAGTACTTC.

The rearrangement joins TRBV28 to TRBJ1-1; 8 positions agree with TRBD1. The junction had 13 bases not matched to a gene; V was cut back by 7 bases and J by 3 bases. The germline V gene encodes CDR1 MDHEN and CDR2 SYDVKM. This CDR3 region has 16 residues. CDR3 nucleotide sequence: TGTGCCAGCATTCCGCTGTCGACAGGGGTACACACTGAAGCTTTCTTT. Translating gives CASIPLSTGVHTEAFF.

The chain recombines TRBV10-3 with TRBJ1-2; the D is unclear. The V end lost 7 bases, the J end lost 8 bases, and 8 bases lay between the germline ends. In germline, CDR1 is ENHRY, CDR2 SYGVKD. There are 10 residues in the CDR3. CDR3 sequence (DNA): TGTGCCATCAAAGGGCAGGGCTACACCTTC. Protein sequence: CAIKGQGYTF.

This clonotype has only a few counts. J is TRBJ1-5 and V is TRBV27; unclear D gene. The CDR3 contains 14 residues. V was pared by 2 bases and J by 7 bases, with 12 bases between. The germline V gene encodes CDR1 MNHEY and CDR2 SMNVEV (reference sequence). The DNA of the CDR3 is TGTGCCAGCAGTTTAGCCCTCGCGGACCAGCCCCAGCATTTT. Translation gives CASSLALADQPQHF.

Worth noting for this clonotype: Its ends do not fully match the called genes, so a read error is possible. The CDR3 DNA reads TGTGCCAGCAGTCTATCAACAGGGACAGGGGGGCAGTACTTC. Translation: CASSLSTGTGGQYF. V and J are TRBV27 and TRBJ2-7, with 11 bases aligning to TRBD1. CDR1 is MNHEY and CDR2 is SMNVEV in the germline V gene (reference sequence). This CDR3 is 14 amino acids long.

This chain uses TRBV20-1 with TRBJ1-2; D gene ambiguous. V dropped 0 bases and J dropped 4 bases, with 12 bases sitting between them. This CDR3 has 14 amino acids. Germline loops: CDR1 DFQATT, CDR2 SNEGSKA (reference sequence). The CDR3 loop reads CSAREEAEGYGYTF. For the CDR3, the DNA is TGCAGTGCTAGAGAGGAGGCTGAAGGCTATGGCTACACCTTC.

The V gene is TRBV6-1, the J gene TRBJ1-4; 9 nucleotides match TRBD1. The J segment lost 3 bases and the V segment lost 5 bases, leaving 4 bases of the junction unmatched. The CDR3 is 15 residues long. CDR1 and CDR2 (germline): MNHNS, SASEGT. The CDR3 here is CASSLQGASNEKLFF. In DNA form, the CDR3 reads TGTGCCAGCAGTCTACAGGGGGCTTCTAATGAAAAACTGTTTTTT.

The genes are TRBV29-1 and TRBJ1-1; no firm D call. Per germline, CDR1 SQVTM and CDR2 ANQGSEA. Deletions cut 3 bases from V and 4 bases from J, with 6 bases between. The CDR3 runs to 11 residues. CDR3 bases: TGCAGCGTTGAGAGGTTCACTGAAGCTTTCTTT. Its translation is CSVERFTEAFF.

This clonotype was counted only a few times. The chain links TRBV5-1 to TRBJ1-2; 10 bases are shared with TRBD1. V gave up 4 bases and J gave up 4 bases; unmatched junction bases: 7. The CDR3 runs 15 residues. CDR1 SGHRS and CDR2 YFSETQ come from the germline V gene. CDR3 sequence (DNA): TGCGCCAGCAGCCAGGAGGGGACAGGGGCCTATGGCTACACCTTC. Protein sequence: CASSQEGTGAYGYTF.

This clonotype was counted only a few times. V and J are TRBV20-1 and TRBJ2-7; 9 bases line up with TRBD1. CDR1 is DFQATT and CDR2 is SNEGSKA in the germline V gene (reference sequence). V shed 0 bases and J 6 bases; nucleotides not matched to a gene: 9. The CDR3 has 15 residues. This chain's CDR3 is CSARDPGQGMLEQYF. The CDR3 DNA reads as TGCAGTGCTAGAGACCCAGGACAGGGGATGCTCGAGCAGTACTTC.

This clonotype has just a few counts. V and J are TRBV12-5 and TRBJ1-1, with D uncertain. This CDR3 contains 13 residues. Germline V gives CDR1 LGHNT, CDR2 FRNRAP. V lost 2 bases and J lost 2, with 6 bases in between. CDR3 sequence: CASGLRENTEAFF. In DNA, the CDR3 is TGTGCTAGTGGTTTGAGAGAAAACACTGAAGCTTTCTTT.

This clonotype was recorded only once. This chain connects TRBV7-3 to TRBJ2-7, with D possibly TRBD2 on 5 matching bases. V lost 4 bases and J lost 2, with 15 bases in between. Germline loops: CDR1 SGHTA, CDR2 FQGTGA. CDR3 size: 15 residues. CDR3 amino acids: CASSSPYSEPYEQYF. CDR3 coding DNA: TGTGCCAGCAGCTCCCCTTATAGCGAGCCCTACGAGCAGTACTTC.

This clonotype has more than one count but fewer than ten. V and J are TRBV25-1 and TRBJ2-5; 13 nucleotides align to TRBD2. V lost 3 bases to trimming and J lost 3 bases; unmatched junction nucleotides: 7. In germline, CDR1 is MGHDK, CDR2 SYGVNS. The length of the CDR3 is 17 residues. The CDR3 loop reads CASSDQTSGRLKETQYF. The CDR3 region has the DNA TGTGCCAGCAGTGATCAGACTAGCGGGAGGCTCAAAGAGACCCAGTACTTC.

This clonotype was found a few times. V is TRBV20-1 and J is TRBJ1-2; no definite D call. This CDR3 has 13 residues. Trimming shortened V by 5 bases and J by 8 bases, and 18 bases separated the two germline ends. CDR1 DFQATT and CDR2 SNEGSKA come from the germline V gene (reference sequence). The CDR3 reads CSASTPLTGGYTF. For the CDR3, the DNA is TGCAGTGCTTCAACACCACTCACGGGGGGCTACACCTTC.

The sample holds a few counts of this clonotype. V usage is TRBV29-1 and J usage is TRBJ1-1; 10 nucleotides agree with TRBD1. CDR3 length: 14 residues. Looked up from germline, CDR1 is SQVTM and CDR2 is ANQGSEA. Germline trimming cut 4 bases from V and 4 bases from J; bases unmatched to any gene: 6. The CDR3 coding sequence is TGCAGCGTTGTCCGACAGGGGGCCAGCACTGAAGCTTTCTTT. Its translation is CSVVRQGASTEAFF.

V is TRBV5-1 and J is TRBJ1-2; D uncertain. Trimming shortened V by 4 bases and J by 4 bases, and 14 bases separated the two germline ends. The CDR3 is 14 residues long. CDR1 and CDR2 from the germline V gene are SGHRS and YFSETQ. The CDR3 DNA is TGCGCCAGCAGCAGGTACACGGGGTCCTATGGCTACACCTTC. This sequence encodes CASSRYTGSYGYTF. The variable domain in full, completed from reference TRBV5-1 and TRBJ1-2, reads KAGVTQTPRYLIKTRGQQVTLSCSPISGHRSVSWYQQTPGQGLQFLFEYFSETQRNKGNFPGRFSGRQFSNSRSEMNVSTLELGDSALYLCASSRYTGSYGYTFGSGTRLTVV.